This T cell receptor beta chain was found in a study of T cells in Graves' hyperthyroidism and ophthalmopathy. General study findings and limits: Most thyroid clonotypes expanded above 0.001 appeared in blood too.

This clonotype was detected many times. The target antigen is unknown. Trimming removed 5 bases from V and 8 bases from J, with 13 bases in between. The CDR3 is made up of 13 amino acids. Germline V lookup: CDR1 MNHEY, CDR2 SMNVEV (reference sequence). Amplification of TCR beta CDR3 regions was performed using RNA transcripts as template. During a first-round RT-PCR of the TCR CDR3, the HTBI primer set was used. MiXCR, run by TCRdb on the multiplex PCR reads, gives a single entry per CDR3 protein. The repertoire holds roughly 250,000 distinct CDR3 sequences, roughly 17% seen once, with about 29% in the top ten.

The sequence was obtained from a woman aged 18-30 years with Graves' ophthalmopathy. Sequenced input: blood. The V gene is TRBV27, the J gene TRBJ2-4, with D possibly matching TRBD1 (6 bases). This chain's CDR3 is CASSPGTYDIQYF. CDR3 DNA sequence: TGTGCCAGCAGTCCCGGGACATACGACATTCAGTACTTC.